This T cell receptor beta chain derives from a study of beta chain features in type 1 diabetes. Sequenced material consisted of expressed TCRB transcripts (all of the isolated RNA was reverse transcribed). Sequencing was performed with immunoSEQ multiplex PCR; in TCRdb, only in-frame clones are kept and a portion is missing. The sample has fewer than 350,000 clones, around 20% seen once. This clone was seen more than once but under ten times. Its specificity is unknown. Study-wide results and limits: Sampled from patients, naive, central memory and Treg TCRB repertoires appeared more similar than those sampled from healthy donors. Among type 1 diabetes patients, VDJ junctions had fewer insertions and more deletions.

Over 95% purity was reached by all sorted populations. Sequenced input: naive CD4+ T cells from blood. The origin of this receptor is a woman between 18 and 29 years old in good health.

The CDR3, as DNA: TGTGCCAGCAGCTTAGGACAGGGGGAAAAACTGTTTTTT. This sequence encodes CASSLGQGEKLFF. The V gene is TRBV9, the J gene TRBJ1-4; 9 positions agree with TRBD1. The junction had 3 bases not matched to a gene; V was cut back by 4 bases and J by 8 bases. This CDR3 is 13 amino acids long. The germline V gene encodes CDR1 SGDLS and CDR2 YYNGEE. The entire variable domain, with the rest obtained from reference TRBV9 and TRBJ1-4, is as follows: DSGVTQTPKHLITATGQRVTLRCSPRSGDLSVYWYQQSLDQGLQFLIQYYNGEERAKGNILERFSAQQFPDLHSELNLSSLELGDSALYFCASSLGQGEKLFFGSGTQLSVL.